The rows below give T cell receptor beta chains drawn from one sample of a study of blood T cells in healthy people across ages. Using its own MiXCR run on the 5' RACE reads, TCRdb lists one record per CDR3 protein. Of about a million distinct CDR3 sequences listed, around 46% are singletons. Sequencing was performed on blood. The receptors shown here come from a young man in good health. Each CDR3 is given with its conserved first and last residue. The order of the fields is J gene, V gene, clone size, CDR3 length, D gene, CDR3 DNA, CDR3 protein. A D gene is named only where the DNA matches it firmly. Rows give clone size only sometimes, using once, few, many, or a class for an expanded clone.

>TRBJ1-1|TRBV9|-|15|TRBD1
TGTGCCAGCAGCGTAGAGGGTCAGGGGGCCACTGAAGCTTTCTTT
CASSVEGQGATEAFF
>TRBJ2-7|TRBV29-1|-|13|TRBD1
TGCAGCGTGAACAGGGGCCGGACGGACGAGCAGTACTTC
CSVNRGRTDEQYF
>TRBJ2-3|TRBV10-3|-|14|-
TGTGCCTCCTCCCAGGTGCCGGGCACAGATACGCAGTATTTT
CASSQVPGTDTQYF
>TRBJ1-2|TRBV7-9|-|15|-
TGTGCCAGCAGCGCAGGAGGCGGAGCTAACCATGGCTACACCTTC
CASSAGGGANHGYTF
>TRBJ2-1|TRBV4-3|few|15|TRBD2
TGCGCCAGCAGCCCCGGGACTAGCGATTACAATGAGCAGTTCTTC
CASSPGTSDYNEQFF
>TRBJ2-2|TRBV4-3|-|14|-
TGCGCCAGCAGCCAAGAAAGGGGGGCCGGGGAGCTGTTTTTT
CASSQERGAGELFF
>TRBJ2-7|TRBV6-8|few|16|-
TGTGCCAGCAGTTACTCGTGGACGGCAGGGTCCTACGAGCAGTACTTC
CASSYSWTAGSYEQYF
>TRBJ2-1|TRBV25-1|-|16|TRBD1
TGTGCCAGCAGTGCCATCGGGACAGGGGATTCAAATGAGCAGTTCTTC
CASSAIGTGDSNEQFF
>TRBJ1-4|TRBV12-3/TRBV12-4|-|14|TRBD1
TGTGCCAGCACATCGGGACAGGTCGGTGAAAAACTGTTTTTT
CASTSGQVGEKLFF
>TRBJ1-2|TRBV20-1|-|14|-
TGCAGTGCTAGCACAGGGTCGACCGACCATGGCTACACCTTC
CSASTGSTDHGYTF
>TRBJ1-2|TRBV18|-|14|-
TGTGCCAGCTCACACACGGACAGAAACTATGGCTACACCTTC
CASSHTDRNYGYTF
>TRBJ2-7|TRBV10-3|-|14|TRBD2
TGTGCCACGCAGCGGGGGGGACAAGTATACGAGCAGTACTTC
CATQRGGQVYEQYF
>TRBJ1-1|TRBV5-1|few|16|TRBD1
TGCGCCAGCAGCCCCATCGGGACAGGGAGCGAAACTGAAGCTTTCTTT
CASSPIGTGSETEAFF
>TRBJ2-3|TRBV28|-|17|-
TGTGCCAGCAGTTTGGGACCGACCGGAAGTGGCACAGATACGCGGTATTTT
CASSLGPTGSGTDTRYF
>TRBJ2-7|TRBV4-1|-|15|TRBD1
TGCGCCAGCAGCCAGACAGGGTCAACCTCCTACGAGCGGTACTTC
CASSQTGSTSYERYF
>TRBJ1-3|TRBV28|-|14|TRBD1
TGTGCCAGCAGTTACAGGGGAACCGGAAACACCATATATTTT
CASSYRGTGNTIYF
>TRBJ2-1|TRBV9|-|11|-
TGTGCCAGCAGCGCAGACAGTGAGCAGTTCTTC
CASSADSEQFF
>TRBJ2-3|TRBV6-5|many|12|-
TGCGCCAGCAGCCCTACGGGAGATACGCAGTATTTT
CASSPTGDTQYF
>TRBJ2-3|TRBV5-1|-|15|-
TGCGCCAGCAGCTCTGGCGGGTGGAGCACAGATACGCAGTATTTT
CASSSGGWSTDTQYF
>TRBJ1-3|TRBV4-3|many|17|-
TGCGCCAGCAGCGCCCGATGGGGGGGTCGTCCTGGAAACACCATATATTTT
CASSARWGGRPGNTIYF
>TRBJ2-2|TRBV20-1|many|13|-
TGCAAGTCCAGGTCGGCAAACACCGGGGAGCTGTTTTTT
CKSRSANTGELFF
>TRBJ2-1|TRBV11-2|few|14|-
TGTGCCAGCAGGTCACAGAGCTCCTACAATGAGCAGTTCTTC
CASRSQSSYNEQFF
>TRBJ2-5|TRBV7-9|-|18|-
TGTGCCAGCAGCCTTCCATCCATCAGGATGTGGGGAAGCGAGACCCAGTACTTC
CASSLPSIRMWGSETQYF
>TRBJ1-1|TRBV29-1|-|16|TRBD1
TGCAGCGCGAAGACAGGGATGTCAGATTTGGGAACTGAAGCTTTCTTT
CSAKTGMSDLGTEAFF
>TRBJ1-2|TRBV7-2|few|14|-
TGTGCCAGCAGCTCCTCCCCTGACAGCTATGGCTACACCTTC
CASSSSPDSYGYTF
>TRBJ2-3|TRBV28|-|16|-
TGTGCCAGCAGTCCACGGACGGGACTCCGCACAGATACGCAGTATTTT
CASSPRTGLRTDTQYF
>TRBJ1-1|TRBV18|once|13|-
TGTGCCAGCCGCAGTACTCGGAGCACTGAAGCTTTCTTT
CASRSTRSTEAFF
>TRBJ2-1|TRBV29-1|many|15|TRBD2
TGCAGCGCATCAACTAGCGGGGGGCTCTACAATGAGCAGTTCTTC
CSASTSGGLYNEQFF
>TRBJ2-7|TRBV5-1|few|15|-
TGCGCCAGCAGCCGCGGGACTGAGAGCTCCTACGAGCAGTACTTC
CASSRGTESSYEQYF
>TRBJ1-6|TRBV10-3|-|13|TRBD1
TGTGCCATCACTGGCGACAGGGACTCACCCCTCCACTTT
CAITGDRDSPLHF
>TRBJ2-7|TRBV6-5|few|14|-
TGTGCCAGCAGTACGGCCCCTCTGAGGGACGAGCAGTACTTC
CASSTAPLRDEQYF
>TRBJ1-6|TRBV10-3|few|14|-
TGTGCCATCAGTGAAGGGAGTCAGAATTCACCCCTCCACTTT
CAISEGSQNSPLHF
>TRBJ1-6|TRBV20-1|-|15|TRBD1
TGCGGCCATCCGGGACAGGGAGTCGCTAATTCACCCCTCCACTTT
CGHPGQGVANSPLHF
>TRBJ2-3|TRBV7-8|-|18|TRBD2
TGTGCCAGCAGCCCCGGACTAGCGGGGGCGTATAGCACAGATACGCAGTATTTT
CASSPGLAGAYSTDTQYF
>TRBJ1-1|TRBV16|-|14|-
TGTGCCAGCAGCCAATCCGGCGGGGGCACTGAAGCTTTCTTT
CASSQSGGGTEAFF
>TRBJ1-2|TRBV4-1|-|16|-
TGCGCCAGCAGCCAAGCGACCACAAGTTTAAACTATGGCTACACCTTC
CASSQATTSLNYGYTF
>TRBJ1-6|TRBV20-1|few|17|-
TGCAGTGCTAGTTCGGGGTTACTCCCTTCCTATAATTCACCCCTCCACTTT
CSASSGLLPSYNSPLHF
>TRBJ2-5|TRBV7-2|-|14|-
TGTGCCAGCAGCGTAGTTGGGGTCCAAGAGACCCAGTACTTC
CASSVVGVQETQYF
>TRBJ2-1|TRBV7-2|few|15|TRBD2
TGTGCCAGCAGCATTAGCGGGGGACTCTACAATGAGCAGTTCTTC
CASSISGGLYNEQFF
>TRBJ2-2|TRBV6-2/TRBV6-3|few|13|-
TGTGCCAGCAGTTCGGACAGCCACGGGGAGCTGTTTTTT
CASSSDSHGELFF
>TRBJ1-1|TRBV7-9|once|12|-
TGTGCCAGCAGCTTAGAGGCTCCTGAAGCTTTCTTT
CASSLEAPEAFF
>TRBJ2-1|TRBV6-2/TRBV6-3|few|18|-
TGTGCCAGCAGTTACCTACTCGAAAGCCTCTTACTATACAATGAGCAGTTCTTC
CASSYLLESLLLYNEQFF
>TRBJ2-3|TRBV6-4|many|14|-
TGTGCCAGCAGTGACTCGAAAGGCACAGATACGCAGTATTTT
CASSDSKGTDTQYF
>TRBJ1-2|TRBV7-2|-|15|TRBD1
TGTGCCAGCAGCTTAAGGGACAGGGACTGGACCGGCTACACCTTC
CASSLRDRDWTGYTF
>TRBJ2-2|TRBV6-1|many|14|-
TGTGCCAGCAGTGCCGGGCCGGCGACCGGGGAGCTGTTTTTT
CASSAGPATGELFF
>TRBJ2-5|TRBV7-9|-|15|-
TGTGCCAGCAGCTTCGCCAAAGTGCGGCAAGAGACCCAGTACTTC
CASSFAKVRQETQYF
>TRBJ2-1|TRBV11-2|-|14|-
TGTGCCAGCAGCTTGGACAGACTGACCAATGAGCAGTTCTTC
CASSLDRLTNEQFF
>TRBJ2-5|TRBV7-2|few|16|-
TGTGCCAGCAGCTTAGTTATGGGGTCCATGCAAGAGACCCAGTACTTC
CASSLVMGSMQETQYF
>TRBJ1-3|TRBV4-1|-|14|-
TGCGCCAGCAGCCAAGATTCCCCTGGAAACACCATATATTTT
CASSQDSPGNTIYF
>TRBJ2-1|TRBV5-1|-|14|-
TGCGCCAGCACCCCGACAGGTTCCTACCATGAGCAGTTCTTC
CASTPTGSYHEQFF
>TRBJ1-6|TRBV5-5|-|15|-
TGTGCCAGCAGCTTGGGCGACAGGCGTAATTCACCCCTCCACTTT
CASSLGDRRNSPLHF
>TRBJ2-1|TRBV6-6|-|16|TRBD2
TGTGCCAGCAGCCAGTATAGCGGGGGTGGGTACAATGAGCAGTTCTTC
CASSQYSGGGYNEQFF
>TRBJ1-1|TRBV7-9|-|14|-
TGTGCCAGCAGCTCATCCCAGGTTTCCACTAAAGCTTTCTTT
CASSSSQVSTKAFF
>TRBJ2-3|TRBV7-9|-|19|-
TGTGCCAGCAGCCAAAGCTCCGGGGCTCTCACCTCTAGCACAGATACGCAGTATTTT
CASSQSSGALTSSTDTQYF
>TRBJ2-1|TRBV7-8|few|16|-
TGTGCCAGCAGCTTAGAACGGTCCCTTATCTACAATGAGCAGTTCTTC
CASSLERSLIYNEQFF
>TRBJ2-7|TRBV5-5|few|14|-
TGTGCCAGCACCATGGACGGCCCATCCTACGAGCAGTACTTC
CASTMDGPSYEQYF
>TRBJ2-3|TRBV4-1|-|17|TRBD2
TGCGCCAGCAGCCAGGGGACTAGCGGGGGGGTTTTAGATACGCAGTATTTT
CASSQGTSGGVLDTQYF
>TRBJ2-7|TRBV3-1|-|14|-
TGTGCCAGCAGCCAAAACTCCCAGCACTACGAGCAGTACTTC
CASSQNSQHYEQYF
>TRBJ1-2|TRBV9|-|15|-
TGTGCCAGCAGCGTAGGGGGGGACGGAAACTATGGCTACACCTTC
CASSVGGDGNYGYTF